The clone carrying this T cell receptor (beta chain) was seen repeatedly, ten times or more. Time point: healthy volunteer bleed at 2 weeks. Unseparated into fractions, whole blood served as the source from which total RNA was extracted. The entry originates in a study of human T cells and chemical hapten exposure. Germline V CDR1 and CDR2: MNHEY, SVGAGI. This CDR3 has 15 residues. V lost 6 bases, J lost 6 bases, and 12 bases stayed unmatched. TCRdb redid the calling of the RACE reads with MiXCR, one entry per CDR3 protein. The data hold some 120,000 distinct CDR3 sequences, with roughly 9% observed a single time.

The chain recombines TRBV6-5 with TRBJ2-7, with TRBD1 matching 9 bases. Sequenced sample: whole blood. This TCR was recovered from a male donor in good health. Some clones in this sample may be carry-over from other donors' samples. The chain's CDR3 is CASRESDRGMVEQYF. The CDR3 nucleotides are TGTGCCAGCAGGGAAAGCGACAGGGGGATGGTCGAGCAGTACTTC.